These 26 T cell receptor beta chains were all obtained from the same sample, sequenced in a study of cytomegalovirus exposure and HLA in healthy donors. The PCR made use of 60 Vbeta and 13 Jbeta primers. Data came from immunoSEQ multiplex PCR; TCRdb stores just in-frame clones and leaves some out. The sample gives about 95,000 clones, around 70% of which show up once; over 13% is in the top ten. The sequenced sample consisted of PBMCs. Receptors were obtained from a woman in her forties or fifties in good health and CMV-seropositive.

This clone was counted a few times. The V gene is TRBV20-1, the J gene TRBJ2-7, with 7 bases fitting TRBD2. CDR1 and CDR2 from the germline V gene are DFQATT and SNEGSKA (reference sequence). Germline trimming cut 8 bases from V and 5 bases from J; bases unmatched to any gene: 6. This CDR3 is built from 11 residues. The CDR3 sequence: CSLRETDEQYF. The DNA for the CDR3 is TGCAGTTTGCGGGAGACGGACGAGCAGTACTTC.

The rearrangement links TRBV7-9 to TRBJ2-7; no clear D. This CDR3 contains 14 residues. Deletions cut 0 bases from V and 1 base from J, with 7 bases between. Germline V gives CDR1 SEHNR, CDR2 FQNEAQ (reference sequence). The CDR3 loop is CASSLAGFSYEQYF. The CDR3 DNA follows: TGTGCCAGCAGCTTAGCCGGGTTTTCCTACGAGCAGTACTTC.

This clone was recorded a few times. CDR3 residues: CASTMTGGSSYNEQFF. For the CDR3, the DNA is TGTGCCAGCACGATGACAGGGGGCAGCTCCTACAATGAGCAGTTCTTC. This rearrangement joins TRBV2 to TRBJ2-1; 10 nucleotides match TRBD1. Germline V gives CDR1 SNHLY, CDR2 FYNNEI. Trimming took 7 bases from V and 0 from J; bases not matched to a gene: 6. The CDR3 covers 16 residues.

The CDR3 protein is CASSIKLPGNTIYF. The CDR3 DNA reads TGTGCCAGTAGTATTAAGCTACCTGGAAACACCATATATTTT. The chain employs TRBV19 and TRBJ1-3; D is unclear. The CDR3 spans 14 residues. The germline V and J ends were trimmed by 3 bases and 2 bases, with 8 bases remaining between them. The germline V gene has CDR1 LNHDA and CDR2 SQIVND (reference sequence).

The chain has TRBV9 and TRBJ2-7; the D gene is possibly TRBD2 (6 bases). The length of the CDR3 is 14 residues. The germline V and J ends were trimmed by 4 bases and 6 bases, with 17 bases remaining between them. Per germline, CDR1 SGDLS and CDR2 YYNGEE. The CDR3, as DNA: TGTGCCAGCAGCTCCCGGGACTTAGAGGGCGAGCAGTACTTC. This translates into CASSSRDLEGEQYF.

This clone was observed a few times. The gene calls are TRBV28 and TRBJ2-7; perhaps TRBD1 as D (5 bases). The CDR3 loop spans 15 amino acids. The V gene's germline CDR1 is MDHEN and CDR2 SYDVKM. Deletions cut 4 bases from V and 0 bases from J, with 13 bases between. The CDR3 loop reads CASSSKGISSYEQYF. CDR3 bases: TGTGCCAGCAGTTCCAAGGGGATCAGCTCCTACGAGCAGTACTTC.

This chain connects TRBV19 to TRBJ1-1; TRBD1 matches 8 bases. Trimming took 10 bases from V and 2 from J; bases not matched to a gene: 6. The CDR3 is 13 amino acids. Looked up from germline, CDR1 is LNHDA and CDR2 is SQIVND (reference sequence). DNA for the CDR3: TGTGCCACTTCGACAGGGGAAAACACTGAAGCTTTCTTT. This translates into CATSTGENTEAFF.

A few counts support this clone. The rearrangement joins TRBV10-3 to TRBJ1-5, with D possibly TRBD1 on 5 matching bases. The germline CDR1 and CDR2 sequences are ENHRY and SYGVKD. V lost 2 bases and J 0 bases, leaving 14 bases between the germline ends. The CDR3 totals 17 residues. This CDR3 reads CAISEAGLLYSNQPQHF. The CDR3 bases are TGTGCCATCAGTGAGGCGGGACTTCTCTATAGCAATCAGCCCCAGCATTTT.

The chain has TRBV5-4 and TRBJ2-1; 8 positions agree with TRBD1. Per germline, CDR1 SGHNT and CDR2 YYREEE (reference sequence). CDR3 length: 15 residues. Unmatched junction bases numbered 8, after V lost 1 base and J lost 8 bases. The CDR3 protein is CASSLQGARFYEQFF. The DNA for the CDR3 is TGTGCCAGCAGCTTGCAGGGGGCGAGATTCTATGAGCAGTTCTTC.

This chain uses TRBV11-3 with TRBJ2-7; 8 nucleotides line up with TRBD1. The CDR3 loop spans 14 amino acids. The trim removed 5 bases at V and 6 bases at J, leaving 9 bases unmatched. Germline V gene data show CDR1 as SGHNT and CDR2 as YENEEA. CDR3 nucleotide sequence: TGTGCCAGCAGCCTCGGGACAGGCCCTTCCGAGCAGTACTTC. Translating gives CASSLGTGPSEQYF.

The chain recombines TRBV10-3 with TRBJ2-5; 10 bases are shared with TRBD2. CDR1 is ENHRY and CDR2 is SYGVKD in the germline V gene. The CDR3 spans 13 residues. J gave up 4 bases and V 4 bases, and 0 bases lay outside the gene matches. DNA for the CDR3: TGTGCCATCAGTGGACTAGCGGGAGAGACCCAGTACTTC. It codes for CAISGLAGETQYF.

The V and J genes are TRBV5-4 and TRBJ2-3, with TRBD2 matching 10 bases. This CDR3 region has 16 residues. The germline V gene has CDR1 SGHNT and CDR2 YYREEE (reference sequence). The V and J ends lost 6 bases and 0 bases, in that order; junction bases with no gene match: 7. CDR3 residues: CASTLGAGGSTDTQYF. The CDR3 coding sequence is TGTGCCAGCACTTTGGGAGCGGGAGGGAGCACAGATACGCAGTATTTT.

This clone has a handful of counts. V gene TRBV6-6 combines with J gene TRBJ1-1; D remains ambiguous. This CDR3 contains 13 residues. Trimming removed 4 bases at V and 4 bases at J, with 10 bases between. CDR1 is MNHNY, CDR2 SVGAGI, per germline (reference sequence). The CDR3 nucleotides are TGTGCCAGCAGTTCGCAGGTAGGCACTGAAGCTTTCTTT. This translates into CASSSQVGTEAFF.

The chain carries TRBV5-1 and TRBJ2-7; TRBD2 agrees at 10 bases. This CDR3 has 16 residues. The trim removed 4 bases at V and 2 bases at J, leaving 9 bases unmatched. CDR1 and CDR2 from the germline V gene are SGHRS and YFSETQ. As DNA, the CDR3 is TGCGCCAGCAGCACCGGGACTAGCGTGGGGGCCTACGAGCAGTACTTC. This codes for CASSTGTSVGAYEQYF. The variable domain in full, completed from reference TRBV5-1 and TRBJ2-7, reads KAGVTQTPRYLIKTRGQQVTLSCSPISGHRSVSWYQQTPGQGLQFLFEYFSETQRNKGNFPGRFSGRQFSNSRSEMNVSTLELGDSALYLCASSTGTSVGAYEQYFGPGTRLTVT.

This rearrangement joins TRBV20-1 to TRBJ1-4; D gene uncertain. CDR3 length equals 11 residues. Germline V gives CDR1 DFQATT, CDR2 SNEGSKA (reference sequence). V was shortened by 5 bases and J by 14 bases, with 15 bases between the two germline ends. The CDR3 is CSAPREGGLFF. DNA for the CDR3: TGCAGTGCTCCCCGTGAAGGCGGTCTGTTTTTT.

V usage is TRBV2 and J usage is TRBJ2-5; D might be TRBD2 (6 bases). The ends were cut back, 0 bases at V and 5 bases at J, with 10 bases in the middle. This CDR3 spans 14 amino acids. Per germline, CDR1 SNHLY and CDR2 FYNNEI. CDR3: CASSEALLAETQYF. DNA of the CDR3: TGTGCCAGCAGTGAAGCGCTCCTAGCGGAGACCCAGTACTTC. Full variable domain (remainder filled in from reference TRBV2 and TRBJ2-5): EPEVTQTPSHQVTQMGQEVILRCVPISNHLYFYWYRQILGQKVEFLVSFYNNEISEKSEIFDDQFSVERPDGSNFTLKIRSTKLEDSAMYFCASSEALLAETQYFGPGTRLLVL.

V gene TRBV27 combines with J gene TRBJ2-3; perhaps TRBD2 as D (5 bases). CDR3 length: 11 residues. Per germline, CDR1 MNHEY and CDR2 SMNVEV (reference sequence). V was shortened by 10 bases and J by 6 bases, with 11 bases between the two germline ends. CDR3 amino acids: CATSRGDTQYF. The CDR3, as DNA: TGTGCCACCAGCCGAGGGGATACGCAGTATTTT.

The V and J genes are TRBV9 and TRBJ1-1; D perhaps matches TRBD1 (6 bases). V lost 4 bases and J 1 base, leaving 8 bases between the germline ends. The CDR3 consists of 13 residues. In germline, CDR1 is SGDLS, CDR2 YYNGEE. The CDR3 protein is CASSTGQNTEAFF. CDR3 bases: TGTGCCAGCAGCACGGGACAGAACACTGAAGCTTTCTTT.

This clone was counted a few times. The chain combines TRBV7-3 with TRBJ1-1; D may be TRBD1 (5 bases). The V end was cut by 4 bases, the J end by 11 bases, with 20 bases between. The length of the CDR3 is 14 residues. CDR1 is SGHTA and CDR2 is FQGTGA in the germline V gene. The CDR3 sequence: CASSSTRDSQRAFF. In nucleotides, the CDR3 is TGTGCCAGCAGCTCCACCCGGGACTCCCAGAGGGCTTTCTTT.

To note about this clone: Only one base separates this from a far larger clonotype, so it likely reflects a read error. CDR3 protein: CASSLLGRDKVYNEQFF. In DNA form, the CDR3 reads TGCGCCAGCAGCCTGCTGGGGCGGGATAAAGTTTACAATGAGCAGTTCTTC. The chain has TRBV5-1 and TRBJ2-1; D possibly corresponds to TRBD2 (6 bases). CDR1 and CDR2 (germline): SGHRS, YFSETQ. Between the trimmed V and J ends, which lost 4 bases and 4 bases, there was a span of 21 bases. CDR3 length: 17 residues.

The gene calls are TRBV2 and TRBJ1-1; TRBD1 matches 8 bases. CDR3 length: 15 amino acids. CDR1 is SNHLY and CDR2 is FYNNEI in the germline V gene. Losses at the gene ends were 6 bases for V and 6 bases for J; bases not matched to a gene: 12. The DNA of the CDR3 is TGTGCCAGCAGGATGCAGGGGGCGGCGGGGGCTGAAGCTTTCTTT. Its protein is CASRMQGAAGAEAFF.

This chain uses TRBV28 with TRBJ2-4; the D is unclear. Germline V gene sequence: CDR1 MDHEN, CDR2 SYDVKM. The V gene lost 3 bases and the J gene lost 5 bases, with 5 bases spanning the gap. The CDR3 is 12 amino acids. The CDR3 DNA follows: TGTGCCAGCAGTTTCAGCGAAAACATTCAGTACTTC. Protein: CASSFSENIQYF.

The J gene is TRBJ1-5, the V gene TRBV7-9; the D gene is possibly TRBD1 (6 bases). This CDR3 is 14 amino acids long. V was clipped by 4 bases and J by 6 bases, with 13 bases between them. CDR1 is SEHNR and CDR2 is FQNEAQ in the germline V gene (reference sequence). The CDR3 loop is CASSYGGVGQPQHF. As DNA, the CDR3 is TGTGCCAGCAGCTATGGGGGCGTAGGTCAGCCCCAGCATTTT.

This CDR3 is CATSREGTGALQFF. The DNA for the CDR3 is TGTGCCACCAGCAGAGAGGGGACAGGCGCTCTGCAGTTCTTC. V usage is TRBV15 and J usage is TRBJ2-1; 8 nucleotides match TRBD1. After removal of 0 bases from V and 12 bases from J, the junction contained 7 bases not matched to a gene. Germline loops: CDR1 LNHNV, CDR2 YYDKDF (reference sequence). There are 14 residues in the CDR3. Variable domain in full (rest from reference TRBV15 and TRBJ2-1): DAMVIQNPRYQVTQFGKPVTLSCSQTLNHNVMYWYQQKSSQAPKLLFHYYDKDFNNEADTPDNFQSRRPNTSFCFLDIRSPGLGDTAMYLCATSREGTGALQFFGPGTRLTVL.

CDR3 loop: CASSTGQGGGQPQHF. The CDR3 nucleotides are TGTGCCAGCAGCACTGGACAGGGAGGGGGTCAGCCCCAGCATTTT. This sequence joins TRBV9 and TRBJ1-5; 8 nucleotides line up with TRBD1. This CDR3 spans 15 amino acids. After removal of 4 bases from V and 6 bases from J, the junction contained 9 bases not matched to a gene. Germline V gene data show CDR1 as SGDLS and CDR2 as YYNGEE.

The chain has TRBV7-6 and TRBJ2-5; 10 nucleotides align to TRBD1. Germline lookup yields CDR1 SGHVS and CDR2 FNYEAQ. Germline trimming cut 2 bases from V and 4 bases from J; bases unmatched to any gene: 4. The CDR3 contains 15 residues. The DNA of the CDR3 is TGTGCCAGCAGCTTACCAGGACAGGGGGGAGAGACCCAGTACTTC. Translation gives CASSLPGQGGETQYF. Full variable domain (rest looked up from reference TRBV7-6 and TRBJ2-5): GAGVSQSPRYKVTKRGQDVALRCDPISGHVSLYWYRQALGQGPEFLTYFNYEAQQDKSGLPNDRFSAERPEGSISTLTIQRTEQRDSAMYRCASSLPGQGGETQYFGPGTRLLVL.